These 22 T cell receptor beta chains were all obtained from the same sample, sequenced in a study of T cell responses to AZD1222 COVID-19 vaccine. Here immunoSEQ multiplex PCR was the method, and the copy in TCRdb shows in-frame clones only, minus some. The sample contains more than 100,000 clones, roughly 89% of which appear only once. The source material was peripheral blood, sampled on day 0 of AZD1222 vaccination. All receptors come from an adult in good health.

The chain is built from TRBV27 and TRBJ1-5; D gene ambiguous. The CDR3 spans 12 residues. Trimming pared 7 bases from V and 2 bases from J, leaving 6 bases between. Per the germline V gene, CDR1 is MNHEY and CDR2 is SMNVEV (reference sequence). Here the CDR3 DNA reads TGTGCCAGCAAAGAAGGCAATCAGCCCCAGCATTTT. Translating it yields CASKEGNQPQHF.

This sequence joins TRBV27 and TRBJ2-1, with TRBD1 as a possible D gene (6 bases). Germline CDR1 MNHEY, CDR2 SMNVEV (reference sequence). Trimming removed 5 bases at V and 9 bases at J, with 14 bases between. This CDR3 comprises 13 residues. The CDR3 here is CASSRWGPGEQFF. CDR3 nucleotide sequence: TGTGCCAGCAGTCGGTGGGGGCCGGGTGAGCAGTTCTTC.

The chain links TRBV19 to TRBJ1-4; a possible D gene is TRBD1 (5 bases). The CDR3 loop spans 15 amino acids. V was pared by 6 bases and J by 2 bases, with 13 bases between. The V gene's germline CDR1 is LNHDA and CDR2 SQIVND (reference sequence). CDR3 in DNA: TGTGCCAGTAGGAAAGGCGGGGCGACTAATGAAAAACTGTTTTTT. Its protein product is CASRKGGATNEKLFF.

This chain connects TRBV4-1 to TRBJ2-7; tentatively, D is TRBD1 (6 bases). This CDR3 has 13 amino acids. V was cut by 0 bases and J by 6 bases, with 9 bases left in between. Germline-derived CDR1 and CDR2 are MGHRA and YSYEKL. CDR3 in DNA: TGCGCCAGCAGCCAAGATATCAGGGGCGAGCAGTACTTC. It specifies CASSQDIRGEQYF.

V gene TRBV7-9 combines with J gene TRBJ2-2, with 9 bases matching TRBD1. The germline CDR1 and CDR2 sequences are SEHNR and FQNEAQ (reference sequence). Germline trimming cut 4 bases from V and 5 bases from J; bases unmatched to any gene: 11. The CDR3 consists of 17 residues. The CDR3 bases are TGTGCCAGCAGCTCCTTGCCGGGACAGGGAGGAACCGGGGAGCTGTTTTTT. This translates into CASSSLPGQGGTGELFF.

This chain links TRBV19 with TRBJ2-5; D unresolved. V was cut by 5 bases and J by 3 bases, with 7 bases left in between. The CDR3 has 12 amino acids. From germline, CDR1 is LNHDA and CDR2 SQIVND (reference sequence). The CDR3 sequence is CASSPLEETQYF. CDR3 in DNA: TGTGCCAGTAGTCCCCTAGAAGAGACCCAGTACTTC.

The J gene is TRBJ2-7, the V gene TRBV27; D is uncertain. The CDR3 sequence is 13 residues long. Germline V lookup: CDR1 MNHEY, CDR2 SMNVEV (reference sequence). The V end lost 3 bases, the J end lost 2 bases, and 8 bases lay between the germline ends. For the CDR3, the DNA is TGTGCCAGCAGTTTCCGAGGCGCCTACGAGCAGTACTTC. Translation gives CASSFRGAYEQYF.

The V call is TRBV19, the J call TRBJ1-1; the D is unclear. This CDR3 comprises 13 residues. The germline gives CDR1 LNHDA, CDR2 SQIVND (reference sequence). Trimming stripped 5 bases from V and 6 bases from J, with 13 bases between. The CDR3 loop reads CASSPTGGAEAFF. The CDR3 coding sequence is TGTGCCAGTAGTCCGACTGGAGGCGCTGAAGCTTTCTTT. Variable domain in full (rest from reference TRBV19 and TRBJ1-1): DGGITQSPKYLFRKEGQNVTLSCEQNLNHDAMYWYRQDPGQGLRLIYYSQIVNDFQKGDIAEGYSVSREKKESFPLTVTSAQKNPTAFYLCASSPTGGAEAFFGQGTRLTVV.

The rearrangement joins TRBV12-3 or TRBV12-4 to TRBJ1-2; D possibly corresponds to TRBD1 (5 bases). This CDR3 spans 13 amino acids. V lost 4 bases and J 8 bases, leaving 14 bases between the germline ends. This CDR3 is CASSSGTSRGYTF. The CDR3 DNA reads TGTGCCAGCAGTTCCGGGACTAGTAGGGGCTACACCTTC.

The chain has TRBV7-2 and TRBJ1-1; D is unclear. The CDR3 length is 14 residues. The germline V gene encodes CDR1 SGHTA and CDR2 FQGNSA. V lost 2 bases and J 4 bases, leaving 11 bases between the germline ends. CDR3 DNA sequence: TGTGCCAGCAGCTTACGGAGCCAGATCACTGAAGCTTTCTTT. It encodes CASSLRSQITEAFF.

The chain couples TRBV7-9 to TRBJ1-2; a weak D match, TRBD1 (5 bases). The V end was cut by 0 bases, the J end by 0 bases, with 11 bases between. This CDR3 is built from 16 residues. CDR1 is SEHNR and CDR2 is FQNEAQ in the germline V gene (reference sequence). The chain's CDR3 is CASSLASQGPNYGYTF. The CDR3 DNA is TGTGCCAGCAGCTTAGCTAGCCAGGGCCCTAACTATGGCTACACCTTC. The full variable domain, with the rest looked up from reference TRBV7-9 and TRBJ1-2, is DTGVSQNPRHKITKRGQNVTFRCDPISEHNRLYWYRQTLGQGPEFLTYFQNEAQLEKSRLLSDRFSAERPKGSFSTLEIQRTEQGDSAMYLCASSLASQGPNYGYTFGSGTRLTVV.

This clone occurred once. The rearrangement joins TRBV18 to TRBJ1-1; perhaps TRBD1 as D (6 bases). This CDR3 region has 13 residues. Germline V gene data show CDR1 as KGHSH and CDR2 as LQKENI. V dropped 3 bases and J dropped 3 bases, with 8 bases sitting between them. The CDR3 DNA follows: TGTGCCAGCTCACCGCGACAGGACACTGAAGCTTTCTTT. Its translation is CASSPRQDTEAFF. Filled out from reference TRBV18 and TRBJ1-1, the complete variable domain reads NAGVMQNPRHLVRRRGQEARLRCSPMKGHSHVYWYRQLPEEGLKFMVYLQKENIIDESGMPKERFSAEFPKEGPSILRIQQVVRGDSAAYFCASSPRQDTEAFFGQGTRLTVV.

This rearrangement joins TRBV20-1 to TRBJ1-5; possibly TRBD1 for D (6 bases). The CDR3 consists of 13 residues. Germline V CDR1 and CDR2: DFQATT, SNEGSKA (reference sequence). V was cut by 3 bases and J by 9 bases, with 15 bases left in between. CDR3 coding DNA: TGCAGTGCTAGTTCCGGGGGCAATTGGCCCCAGCATTTT. Translation gives CSASSGGNWPQHF.

The chain carries TRBV15 and TRBJ1-1; no firm D call. Germline V gene lookup returns CDR1 LNHNV and CDR2 YYDKDF (reference sequence). The CDR3 extends over 17 amino acids. V was pared by 5 bases and J by 0 bases, with 19 bases between. CDR3 nucleotides: TGTGCCACCAGCCCAGGAACATACGGGCAAATGAACACTGAAGCTTTCTTT. It encodes CATSPGTYGQMNTEAFF.

The chain is built from TRBV6-1 and TRBJ1-4; TRBD1 might be the D (5 bases). Germline V lookup: CDR1 MNHNS, CDR2 SASEGT. V lost 2 bases and J lost 5, with 15 bases in between. The CDR3 runs to 16 residues. The CDR3 here is CASSEPSAGQNEKLFF. For the CDR3, the DNA is TGTGCCAGCAGTGAACCCTCCGCGGGGCAAAATGAAAAACTGTTTTTT.

This rearrangement joins TRBV28 to TRBJ1-1; weak D call: TRBD1 (5 bases). The CDR3 consists of 11 residues. Between the trimmed V and J ends, which lost 6 bases and 7 bases, there was a span of 9 bases. CDR1 is MDHEN and CDR2 is SYDVKM in the germline V gene. The CDR3 protein is CASSSGGEAFF. The CDR3 nucleotides read TGTGCCAGCAGCTCCGGGGGTGAAGCTTTCTTT.

Concerning this clone itself: One end of the junction does not line up with germline, which may come from a read error. The J gene is TRBJ1-1, the V gene TRBV12-3 or TRBV12-4; the D gene is possibly TRBD1 (6 bases). The CDR3 covers 12 residues. CDR3 in amino acids: CASRPRDTEAFF. CDR3 in DNA: TGTGCCAGCAGACCCCGGGACACGGAAGCTTTCTTT.

V usage is TRBV12-5 and J usage is TRBJ1-5, with D possibly TRBD1 on 5 matching bases. CDR1 and CDR2 (germline): LGHNT, FRNRAP. This CDR3 is built from 13 residues. V was cut by 6 bases and J by 7 bases, with 13 bases left in between. The CDR3: CASGDSSGQPQHF. The CDR3 bases are TGTGCTAGTGGCGACAGTTCAGGCCAGCCCCAGCATTTT.

The genes are TRBV3-1 (or the pseudogene TRBV3-2) and TRBJ2-7; unclear D gene. This CDR3 has 12 residues. V shed 3 bases and J shed 10 bases, with 13 bases lying between them. Germline CDR1 reads LGHDT; CDR2 reads YNNKEL (reference sequence). The CDR3 DNA reads TGTGCCAGCAGCCAGGAAGGGTCACGACAGTACTTC. The encoded protein is CASSQEGSRQYF.

This chain links TRBV29-1 with TRBJ2-7; TRBD2 matches at 8 bases. After removal of 8 bases from V and 9 bases from J, the junction contained 9 bases not matched to a gene. This CDR3 has 11 residues. Germline values: CDR1 SQVTM, CDR2 ANQGSEA. This chain's CDR3 is CSSREGSGQYF. CDR3 sequence (DNA): TGCAGCTCCCGGGAGGGCTCCGGGCAGTACTTC.

J is TRBJ2-5 and V is TRBV10-3; 9 nucleotides agree with TRBD2. Losses at the gene ends were 8 bases for V and 0 bases for J; bases not matched to a gene: 16. Germline CDR1 reads ENHRY; CDR2 reads SYGVKD. The CDR3 spans 18 residues. CDR3 residues: CAIGATAGGMLYQETQYF. The CDR3 DNA reads as TGTGCCATCGGTGCCACAGCGGGGGGAATGTTGTACCAAGAGACCCAGTACTTC.

This chain uses TRBV5-4 with TRBJ2-5; TRBD1 matches 7 bases. The trim removed 3 bases at V and 1 base at J, leaving 12 bases unmatched. The CDR3 loop spans 17 amino acids. Germline-derived CDR1 and CDR2 are SGHNT and YYREEE (reference sequence). The CDR3 region is CASSSRRGQKGQETQYF. DNA of the CDR3: TGTGCCAGCAGCTCTCGCCGGGGACAGAAGGGCCAAGAGACCCAGTACTTC.